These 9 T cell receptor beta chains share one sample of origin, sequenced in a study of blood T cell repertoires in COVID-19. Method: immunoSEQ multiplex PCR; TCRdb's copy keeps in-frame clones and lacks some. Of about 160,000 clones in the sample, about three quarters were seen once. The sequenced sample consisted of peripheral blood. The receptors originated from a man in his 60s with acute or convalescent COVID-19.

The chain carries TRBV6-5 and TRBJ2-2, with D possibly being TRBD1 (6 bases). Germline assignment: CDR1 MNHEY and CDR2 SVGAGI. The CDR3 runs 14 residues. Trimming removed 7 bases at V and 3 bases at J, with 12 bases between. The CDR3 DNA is TGTGCCAGCAAGAGGGGGTTGGACACCGGGGAGCTGTTTTTT. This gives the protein CASKRGLDTGELFF.

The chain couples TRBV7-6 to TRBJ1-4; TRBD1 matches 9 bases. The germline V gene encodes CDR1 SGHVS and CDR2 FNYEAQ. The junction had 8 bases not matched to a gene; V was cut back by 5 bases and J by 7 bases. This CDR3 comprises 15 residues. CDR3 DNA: TGTGCCAGCAGCCGCACCGGGACAGGGAGTGAAAAACTGTTTTTT. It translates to CASSRTGTGSEKLFF.

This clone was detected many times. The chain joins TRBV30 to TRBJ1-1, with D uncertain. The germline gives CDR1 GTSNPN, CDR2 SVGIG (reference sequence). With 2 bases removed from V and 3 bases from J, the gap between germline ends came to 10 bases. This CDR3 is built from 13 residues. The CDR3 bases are TGTGCCTGGAGTCTTTCCCAGGACACTGAAGCTTTCTTT. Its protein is CAWSLSQDTEAFF. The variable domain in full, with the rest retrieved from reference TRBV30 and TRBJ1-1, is SQTIHQWPATLVQPVGSPLSLECTVEGTSNPNLYWYRQAAGRGLQLLFYSVGIGQISSEVPQNLSASRPQDRQFILSSKKLLLSDSGFYLCAWSLSQDTEAFFGQGTRLTVV.

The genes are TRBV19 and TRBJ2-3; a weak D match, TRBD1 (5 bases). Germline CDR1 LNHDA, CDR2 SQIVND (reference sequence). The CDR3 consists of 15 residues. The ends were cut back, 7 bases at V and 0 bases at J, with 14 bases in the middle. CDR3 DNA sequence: TGTGCCAGTACGCGGACATACCGTAGCACAGATACGCAGTATTTT. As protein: CASTRTYRSTDTQYF. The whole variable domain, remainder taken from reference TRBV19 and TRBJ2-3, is DGGITQSPKYLFRKEGQNVTLSCEQNLNHDAMYWYRQDPGQGLRLIYYSQIVNDFQKGDIAEGYSVSREKKESFPLTVTSAQKNPTAFYLCASTRTYRSTDTQYFGPGTRLTVL.

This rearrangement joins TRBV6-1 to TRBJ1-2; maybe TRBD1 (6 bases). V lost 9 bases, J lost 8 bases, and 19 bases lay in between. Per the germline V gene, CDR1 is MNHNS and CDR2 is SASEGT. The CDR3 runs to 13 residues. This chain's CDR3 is CASTVQGLGGYTF. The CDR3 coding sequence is TGTGCCAGTACTGTACAGGGCCTGGGCGGCTACACCTTC.

CDR3 sequence reads: CASSYSTDTDTQYF. CDR3 sequence (DNA): TGTGCCAGCAGTTACTCGACAGACACAGATACGCAGTATTTT. The V and J genes are TRBV6-5 and TRBJ2-3, with D possibly matching TRBD1 (5 bases). The CDR3 spans 14 residues. Germline V gene sequence: CDR1 MNHEY, CDR2 SVGAGI. V lost 0 bases and J 2 bases, leaving 6 bases between the germline ends.

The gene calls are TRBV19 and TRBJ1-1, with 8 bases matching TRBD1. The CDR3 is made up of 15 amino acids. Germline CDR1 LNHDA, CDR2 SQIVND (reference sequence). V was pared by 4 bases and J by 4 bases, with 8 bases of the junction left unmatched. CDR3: CASSKHRDRSTEAFF. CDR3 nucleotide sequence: TGTGCCAGTAGTAAACACCGGGACAGGAGCACTGAAGCTTTCTTT.

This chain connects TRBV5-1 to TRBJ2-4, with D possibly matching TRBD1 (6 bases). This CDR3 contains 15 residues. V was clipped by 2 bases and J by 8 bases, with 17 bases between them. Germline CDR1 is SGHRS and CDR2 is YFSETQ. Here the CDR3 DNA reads TGCGCCAGCAGCTTTGCTCGGCGGGCAGGGGACATTCAGTACTTC. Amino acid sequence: CASSFARRAGDIQYF.

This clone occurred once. CDR3 loop: CSVVRATNEKLFF. The CDR3, as DNA: TGCAGCGTTGTCAGGGCAACTAATGAAAAACTGTTTTTT. The rearrangement uses TRBV29-1 and TRBJ1-4; possibly TRBD1 for D (5 bases). The germline V gene has CDR1 SQVTM and CDR2 ANQGSEA. CDR3 length: 13 residues. Trimming removed 4 bases at V and 0 bases at J, with 6 bases between. Full variable domain (missing parts from reference TRBV29-1 and TRBJ1-4): SAVISQKPSRDICQRGTSLTIQCQVDSQVTMMFWYRQQPGQSLTLIATANQGSEATYESGFVIDKFPISRPNLTFSTLTVSNMSPEDSSIYLCSVVRATNEKLFFGSGTQLSVL.